This T cell receptor (beta chain) was captured in a study of T-cell reconstitution after alpha-beta-depleted transplantation in children. Preparation of the TCRbeta library was carried out with unique molecular identifiers. From the PCR reads, TCRdb called clonotypes with MiXCR, one entry per CDR3 protein. The repertoire holds approximately 83,000 distinct CDR3 sequences, with 12% as singletons. This clonotype was seen at least ten times. Germline V gene sequence: CDR1 MNHEY, CDR2 SVGEGT. The CDR3 runs 15 residues. J was trimmed by 4 bases and V by 4 bases; bases with no gene match: 6. The sample in question was PBMCs from the stem cell graft donor, obtained from the stem cell graft. This TCR derives from a human donor who donated a stem cell graft to a child with inherited bone marrow failure. V usage is TRBV6-2 or TRBV6-3 and J usage is TRBJ2-3; 9 bases are shared with TRBD1. For the CDR3, the DNA is TGTGCCAGCAGTTCCGGACAGGGGCGGGCAGATACGCAGTATTTT. As protein: CASSSGQGRADTQYF.